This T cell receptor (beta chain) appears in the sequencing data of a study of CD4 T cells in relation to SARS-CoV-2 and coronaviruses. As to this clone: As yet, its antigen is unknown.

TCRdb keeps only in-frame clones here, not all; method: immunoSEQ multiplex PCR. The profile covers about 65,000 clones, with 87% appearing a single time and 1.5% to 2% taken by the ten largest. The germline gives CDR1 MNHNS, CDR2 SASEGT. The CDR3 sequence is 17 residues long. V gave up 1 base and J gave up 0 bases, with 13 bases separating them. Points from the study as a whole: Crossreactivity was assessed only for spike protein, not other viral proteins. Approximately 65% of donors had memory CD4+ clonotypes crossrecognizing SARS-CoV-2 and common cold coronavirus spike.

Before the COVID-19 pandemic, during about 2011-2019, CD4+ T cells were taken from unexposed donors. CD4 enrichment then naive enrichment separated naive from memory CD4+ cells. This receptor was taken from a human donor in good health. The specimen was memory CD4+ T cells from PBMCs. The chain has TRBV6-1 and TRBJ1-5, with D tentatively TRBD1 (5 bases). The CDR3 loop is CASSEDPTVNSNQPQHF. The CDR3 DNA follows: TGTGCCAGCAGTGAAGATCCGACAGTCAATAGCAATCAGCCCCAGCATTTT.